This TCR beta chain is from a study of blood T cell repertoires in COVID-19. Data came from immunoSEQ multiplex PCR; TCRdb stores just in-frame clones and leaves some out. The sample shows fewer than 350,000 clones, roughly 85% of them seen only once. The CDR3 loop spans 14 amino acids. Unmatched junction bases numbered 5, after V lost 5 bases and J lost 1 base. The germline V gene has CDR1 MNHEY and CDR2 SVGAGI. The sequence came from a woman under 40 who had been exposed to COVID-19. V usage is TRBV6-5 and J usage is TRBJ2-7; TRBD2 aligns across 7 bases. Source material: PBMCs or T cells enriched from blood (not recorded which). The CDR3 protein is CASSRRGGSYEQYF. The DNA of the CDR3 is TGTGCCAGCAGTCGTCGGGGAGGGTCCTACGAGCAGTACTTC.